The 9 T cell receptor beta chains in this list originate from one sample, sequenced in a study of neurological immune-mediated disorders. Each CDR3 protein is one row after TCRdb ran MiXCR on the 5' RACE reads. Seen here are tens of thousands of distinct CDR3 sequences, less than 5.5% observed once, and the top ten hold approximately 7%. Sequencing was carried out using PBMCs. The receptors derive from a man in his thirties or forties with multiple sclerosis.

This clonotype was observed a handful of times. Given a much more abundant clone one base away, this may be a read error. The chain uses TRBV24-1 and TRBJ2-1; possible D gene TRBD1, 6 bases. V was cut by 7 bases and J by 0 bases, with 12 bases left in between. CDR3 length: 15 residues. Germline loops: CDR1 KGHDR, CDR2 SFDVKD. CDR3 bases: TGTGCCACCAGCCCCACAGGGACCTCCTACAATGAGCAGTTCTTC. Protein: CATSPTGTSYNEQFF.

A note on this clonotype: This may come from a read error, since a much larger clone is one base off. V gene TRBV10-3 combines with J gene TRBJ1-5; 7 bases fit TRBD1. From germline, CDR1 is ENHRY and CDR2 SYGVKD. The CDR3 sequence is 13 residues long. CDR3 bases: TGTGTCACGGATGACAGGGAAAATCAGCCCCAGCATTTT. This codes for CVTDDRENQPQHF.

Ten or more counts support this clonotype. This chain connects TRBV24-1 to TRBJ1-5; 8 bases match TRBD1. The germline gives CDR1 KGHDR, CDR2 SFDVKD. The ends lost 2 bases at V and 6 bases at J; junction bases unmatched: 5. This CDR3 comprises 15 residues. The CDR3: CATSDSRQGAQPQHF. CDR3 nucleotides: TGTGCCACCAGTGATTCGCGCCAGGGGGCTCAGCCCCAGCATTTT.

This clonotype has a count of ten or more. V is TRBV27 and J is TRBJ2-2, with D possibly being TRBD2 (5 bases). V lost 6 bases, J lost 7 bases, and 12 bases lay in between. The CDR3 is 13 amino acids. Germline assignment: CDR1 MNHEY and CDR2 SMNVEV (reference sequence). This CDR3 reads CASSYSRGGELFF. Written as DNA, the CDR3 is TGTGCCAGCAGCTACTCACGGGGCGGGGAGCTGTTTTTT.

This clonotype was observed many times. The chain links TRBV4-1 to TRBJ2-1; a possible D gene is TRBD2 (7 bases). Germline lookup yields CDR1 MGHRA and CDR2 YSYEKL. The CDR3 length is 16 residues. Trimming shortened V by 0 bases and J by 6 bases, and 15 bases separated the two germline ends. The CDR3 protein is CASSQDRGGARNEQFF. Here the CDR3 DNA reads TGCGCCAGCAGCCAAGATCGAGGGGGGGCGCGCAATGAGCAGTTCTTC.

A few counts support this clonotype. The genes are TRBV5-1 and TRBJ1-2, with D possibly matching TRBD1 (6 bases). This CDR3 has 14 amino acids. The germline V and J ends were trimmed by 0 bases and 2 bases, with 8 bases remaining between them. In germline, CDR1 is SGHRS, CDR2 YFSETQ. The CDR3 loop reads CASSLEGGNYGYTF. The DNA for the CDR3 is TGCGCCAGCAGCTTGGAAGGGGGGAACTATGGCTACACCTTC. The full variable domain, rest sourced from reference TRBV5-1 and TRBJ1-2, is KAGVTQTPRYLIKTRGQQVTLSCSPISGHRSVSWYQQTPGQGLQFLFEYFSETQRNKGNFPGRFSGRQFSNSRSEMNVSTLELGDSALYLCASSLEGGNYGYTFGSGTRLTVV.

This clonotype was seen a few times. The chain couples TRBV27 to TRBJ1-5; D remains unclear. This CDR3 has 14 amino acids. V gave up 3 bases and J gave up 4 bases, with 10 bases separating them. Germline V lookup: CDR1 MNHEY, CDR2 SMNVEV (reference sequence). The CDR3 region is CASSFGAGNQPQHF. CDR3 coding DNA: TGTGCCAGCAGTTTTGGAGCGGGGAATCAGCCCCAGCATTTT.

This clonotype has a count of ten or more. The chain joins TRBV6-5 to TRBJ1-2; D may be TRBD1 (6 bases). Germline V gene lookup returns CDR1 MNHEY and CDR2 SVGAGI. The V end was cut by 8 bases, the J end by 6 bases, with 19 bases between. The CDR3 is 14 amino acids. The CDR3 loop is CASYGRGVFHGYTF. CDR3 bases: TGTGCCAGCTATGGGAGGGGGGTCTTCCATGGCTACACCTTC.

This clonotype was recorded at least ten times. The V call is TRBV4-1, the J call TRBJ2-3, with a weak D call TRBD2 (5 bases). The CDR3 is 17 amino acids. V lost 1 base and J 0 bases, leaving 14 bases between the germline ends. Germline assignment: CDR1 MGHRA and CDR2 YSYEKL. The CDR3 bases are TGCGCCAGCAGCCAAGCGCCCGGGAAGGAGAGCACAGATACGCAGTATTTT. This encodes CASSQAPGKESTDTQYF.